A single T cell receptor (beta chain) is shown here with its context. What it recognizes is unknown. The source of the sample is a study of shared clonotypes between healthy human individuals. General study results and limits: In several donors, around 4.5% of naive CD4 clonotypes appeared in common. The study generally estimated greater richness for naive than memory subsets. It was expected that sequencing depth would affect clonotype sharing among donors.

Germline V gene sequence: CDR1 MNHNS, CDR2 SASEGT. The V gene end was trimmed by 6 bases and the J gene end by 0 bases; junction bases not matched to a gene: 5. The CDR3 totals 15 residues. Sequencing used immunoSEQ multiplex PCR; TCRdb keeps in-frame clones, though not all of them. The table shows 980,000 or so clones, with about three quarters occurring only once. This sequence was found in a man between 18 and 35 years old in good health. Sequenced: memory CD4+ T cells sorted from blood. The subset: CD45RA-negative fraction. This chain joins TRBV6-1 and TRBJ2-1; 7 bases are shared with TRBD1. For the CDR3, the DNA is TGTGCCAGCAGGGGACAGATGAGCTCCTACAATGAGCAGTTCTTC. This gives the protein CASRGQMSSYNEQFF.